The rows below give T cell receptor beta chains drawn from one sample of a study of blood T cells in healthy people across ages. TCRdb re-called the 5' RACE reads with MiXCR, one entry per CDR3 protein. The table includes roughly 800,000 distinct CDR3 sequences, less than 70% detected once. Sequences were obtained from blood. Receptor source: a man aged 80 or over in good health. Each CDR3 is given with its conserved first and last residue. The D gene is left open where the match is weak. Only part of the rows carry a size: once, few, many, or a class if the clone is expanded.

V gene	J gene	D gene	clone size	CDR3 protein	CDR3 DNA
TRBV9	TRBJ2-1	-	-	CASSGQGVGLAYNEQFF	TGTGCCAGCAGCGGACAGGGGGTGGGACTAGCCTACAATGAGCAGTTCTTC
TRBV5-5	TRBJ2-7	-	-	CASSGGVPYEQYF	TGTGCCAGCAGCGGAGGGGTGCCCTACGAGCAGTACTTC
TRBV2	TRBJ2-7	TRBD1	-	CASSDAGGDRGFYEQYF	TGTGCCAGCAGTGATGCGGGCGGGGACAGGGGTTTCTACGAGCAGTACTTC
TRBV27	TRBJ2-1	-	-	CASSTRTAKRPWYSDEQFF	TGTGCCAGCAGTACGCGGACCGCTAAGCGGCCTTGGTACTCGGATGAGCAGTTCTTC
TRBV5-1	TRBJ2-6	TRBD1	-	CASSLAAGGASGANVLTF	TGCGCCAGCAGCTTGGCGGCAGGGGGCGCTTCTGGGGCCAACGTCCTGACTTTC
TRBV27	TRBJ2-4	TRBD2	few	CASSKTAGVTQYF	TGTGCCAGCAGTAAAACAGCGGGAGTAACGCAGTACTTC
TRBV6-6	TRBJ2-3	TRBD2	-	CASSISSGTRTDTQYF	TGTGCCAGCAGTATCTCTAGCGGGACCCGCACAGATACGCAGTATTTT
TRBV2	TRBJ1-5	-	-	CASRAPGARNQPQHF	TGTGCCAGCAGAGCTCCGGGGGCTCGCAATCAGCCCCAGCATTTT
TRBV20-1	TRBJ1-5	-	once	CSAVNRAGNQPQHF	TGCAGTGCTGTCAACCGAGCGGGCAATCAGCCCCAGCATTTT
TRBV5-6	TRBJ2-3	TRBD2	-	CASTFATSDLKYF	TGTGCCAGCACCTTCGCAACTAGCGATCTAAAGTATTTT
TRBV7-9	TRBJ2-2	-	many	CASSPGGLAGRRLVGELFF	TGTGCCAGCAGCCCAGGGGGCCTAGCGGGAAGACGACTAGTAGGGGAGCTGTTTTTT
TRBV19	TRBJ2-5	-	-	CASSKIGLETQYF	TGTGCCAGTAGTAAGATCGGCCTAGAGACCCAGTACTTC
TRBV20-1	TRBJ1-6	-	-	CSARGAGLGNNSPLHF	TGCAGTGCTAGGGGGGCAGGGTTGGGGAATAATTCACCCCTCCACTTT
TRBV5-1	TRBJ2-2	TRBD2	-	CASSASGTNTGELFF	TGCGCCAGCAGCGCAAGCGGGACGAACACCGGGGAGCTGTTTTTT
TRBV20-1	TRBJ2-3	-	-	CSAPDPSTDTQYF	TGCAGTGCTCCCGACCCGAGCACAGATACGCAGTATTTT
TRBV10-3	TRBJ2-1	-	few	CAISGQMGSSYNEQFF	TGTGCCATCAGTGGGCAGATGGGGAGCTCCTACAATGAGCAGTTCTTC
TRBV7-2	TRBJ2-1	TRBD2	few	CASSPRTSPWSYNEQFF	TGTGCCAGCAGCCCAAGGACTAGCCCCTGGTCCTACAATGAGCAGTTCTTC
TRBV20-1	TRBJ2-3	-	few	CRVWDSGSTDTQYF	TGCAGAGTTTGGGACAGCGGGAGCACAGATACGCAGTATTTT
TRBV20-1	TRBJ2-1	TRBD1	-	CSARPGQGSNEQFF	TGCAGTGCTCGCCCGGGACAGGGGAGCAATGAGCAGTTCTTC
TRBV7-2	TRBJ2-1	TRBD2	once	CASSRRTSGRNEQFF	TGTGCCAGCAGCCGTCGGACTAGCGGGAGGAATGAGCAGTTCTTC
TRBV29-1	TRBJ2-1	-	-	CSVETGGTVQEEQFF	TGCAGCGTTGAAACAGGCGGGACAGTTCAAGAGGAGCAGTTCTTC
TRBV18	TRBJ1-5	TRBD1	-	CASSRGQGPNQPQHF	TGTGCCAGCTCCCGGGGACAGGGGCCGAATCAGCCCCAGCATTTT
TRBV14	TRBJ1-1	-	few	CASSSRGLNTEAFF	TGTGCCAGCAGTTCTAGGGGCCTGAACACTGAAGCTTTCTTT
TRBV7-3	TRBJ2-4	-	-	CASSLGGGFGDIQYF	TGTGCCAGCAGCTTAGGAGGGGGTTTCGGGGACATTCAGTACTTC
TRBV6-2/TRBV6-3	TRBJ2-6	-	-	CASSSLAGVSDGANVLTF	TGTGCCAGCAGTTCACTCGCAGGGGTCTCAGATGGGGCCAACGTCCTGACTTTC
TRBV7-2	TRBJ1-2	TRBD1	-	CASSLPQGAGYGYTF	TGTGCCAGCAGCCTCCCTCAGGGGGCCGGCTATGGCTACACCTTC
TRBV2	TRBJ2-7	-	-	CASSDQGYYEQYF	TGTGCCAGCAGTGACCAGGGGTACTACGAGCAGTACTTC
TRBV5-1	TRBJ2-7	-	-	CASSLSADLPMTEQYF	TGCGCCAGCAGCTTATCTGCAGATCTGCCAATGACCGAGCAGTACTTC
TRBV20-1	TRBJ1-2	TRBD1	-	CSAREDRDYGYTF	TGCAGTGCTAGAGAAGACAGGGACTATGGCTACACCTTC
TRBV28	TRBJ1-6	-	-	CASSGRVNSPLHF	TGTGCCAGCAGTGGCAGGGTTAATTCACCCCTCCACTTT
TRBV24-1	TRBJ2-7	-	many	CATSGVVGEQYF	TGTGCCACCAGTGGCGTCGTGGGCGAGCAGTACTTC
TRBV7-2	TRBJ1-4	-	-	CASSRGAPGYEKLFF	TGTGCCAGCAGTCGAGGGGCGCCCGGTTATGAAAAACTGTTTTTT
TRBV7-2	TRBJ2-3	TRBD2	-	CASSSQPSGRGRYAYF	TGTGCCAGCAGCTCCCAACCCAGCGGGAGGGGGAGATACGCGTATTTT
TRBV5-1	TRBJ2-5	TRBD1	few	CASSRQGAEETQYF	TGCGCCAGCAGCCGACAGGGGGCTGAAGAGACCCAGTACTTC
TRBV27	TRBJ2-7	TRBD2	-	CASSLRVAGTYEQYF	TGTGCCAGCAGTTTAAGGGTAGCGGGAACCTACGAGCAGTACTTC
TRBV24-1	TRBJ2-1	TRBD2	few	CATSDRSGRASYNEQFF	TGTGCCACCAGTGACCGGAGCGGGAGGGCTTCCTACAATGAGCAGTTCTTC
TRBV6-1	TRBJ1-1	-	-	CASTDGATEAFF	TGTGCCAGTACGGACGGAGCCACTGAAGCTTTCTTT
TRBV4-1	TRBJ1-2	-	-	CASSHLGAGRLSGYTF	TGCGCCAGCAGCCATCTGGGAGCAGGAAGATTATCTGGCTACACCTTC
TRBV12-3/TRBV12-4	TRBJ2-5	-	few	CASSLGVRASSRETQYF	TGTGCCAGCAGTTTAGGAGTCAGGGCATCAAGTAGGGAGACCCAGTACTTC
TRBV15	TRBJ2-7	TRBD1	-	CATSRDKGGTGDEQYF	TGTGCCACCAGCAGAGATAAAGGGGGGACAGGGGACGAGCAGTACTTC
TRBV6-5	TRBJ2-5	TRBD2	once	CASSYSGTSGRAVETQYF	TGTGCCAGCAGTTACTCCGGGACTAGCGGGAGGGCCGTGGAGACCCAGTACTTC
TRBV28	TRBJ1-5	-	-	CASSLWKAGAGPAQHF	TGTGCCAGCAGTTTATGGAAAGCCGGCGCGGGACCAGCCCAGCATTTT
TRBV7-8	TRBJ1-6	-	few	CASSLGRVRSTNSPLHF	TGTGCCAGCAGCTTAGGTCGGGTTCGCTCCACGAATTCACCCCTCCACTTT
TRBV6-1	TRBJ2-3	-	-	CATSLGEGDTQYF	TGTGCCACCTCACTGGGAGAGGGCGATACGCAGTATTTT
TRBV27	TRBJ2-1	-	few	CASSFLGLQGDEQFF	TGTGCCAGCAGTTTTCTCGGCCTACAGGGAGATGAGCAGTTCTTC
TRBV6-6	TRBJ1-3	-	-	CASSPTGPGNTIYF	TGTGCCAGCAGCCCCACAGGGCCTGGAAACACCATATATTTT
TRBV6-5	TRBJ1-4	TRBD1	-	CASSYHLRRDRALLNEKLFF	TGTGCCAGCAGTTACCACCTACGTCGGGACAGAGCCCTCTTGAATGAAAAACTGTTTTTT
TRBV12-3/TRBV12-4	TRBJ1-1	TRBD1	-	CASSEPRTGEGNTEAFF	TGTGCCAGCAGTGAACCCCGGACAGGGGAAGGTAACACTGAAGCTTTCTTT
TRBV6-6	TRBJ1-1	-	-	CASSYSNRGLSTEAFF	TGTGCCAGCAGTTACTCGAATCGGGGTTTGAGCACTGAAGCTTTCTTT
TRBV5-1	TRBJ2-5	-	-	CASSPLSSGSQETQYF	TGCGCCAGCAGCCCGCTTAGTAGCGGATCCCAAGAGACCCAGTACTTC
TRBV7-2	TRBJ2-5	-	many	CASSLERQETQYF	TGTGCCAGCAGCTTGGAGCGTCAAGAGACCCAGTACTTC
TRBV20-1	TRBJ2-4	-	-	CSARGQAKNIQYF	TGCAGTGCTAGGGGACAAGCCAAAAACATTCAGTACTTC